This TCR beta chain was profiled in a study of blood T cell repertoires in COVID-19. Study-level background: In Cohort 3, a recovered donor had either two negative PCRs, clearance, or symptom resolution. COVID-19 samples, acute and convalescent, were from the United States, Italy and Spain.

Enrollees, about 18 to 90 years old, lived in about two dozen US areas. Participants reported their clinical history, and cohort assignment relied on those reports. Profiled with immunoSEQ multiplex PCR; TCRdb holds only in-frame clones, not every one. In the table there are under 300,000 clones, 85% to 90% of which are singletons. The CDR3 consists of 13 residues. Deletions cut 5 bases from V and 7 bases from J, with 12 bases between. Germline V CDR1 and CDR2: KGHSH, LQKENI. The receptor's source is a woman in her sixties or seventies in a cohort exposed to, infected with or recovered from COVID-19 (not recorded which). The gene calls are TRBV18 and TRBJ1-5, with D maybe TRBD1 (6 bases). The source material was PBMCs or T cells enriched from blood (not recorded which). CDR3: CASSESGDQPQHF. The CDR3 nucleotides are TGTGCCAGCTCAGAGTCAGGGGACCAGCCCCAGCATTTT.